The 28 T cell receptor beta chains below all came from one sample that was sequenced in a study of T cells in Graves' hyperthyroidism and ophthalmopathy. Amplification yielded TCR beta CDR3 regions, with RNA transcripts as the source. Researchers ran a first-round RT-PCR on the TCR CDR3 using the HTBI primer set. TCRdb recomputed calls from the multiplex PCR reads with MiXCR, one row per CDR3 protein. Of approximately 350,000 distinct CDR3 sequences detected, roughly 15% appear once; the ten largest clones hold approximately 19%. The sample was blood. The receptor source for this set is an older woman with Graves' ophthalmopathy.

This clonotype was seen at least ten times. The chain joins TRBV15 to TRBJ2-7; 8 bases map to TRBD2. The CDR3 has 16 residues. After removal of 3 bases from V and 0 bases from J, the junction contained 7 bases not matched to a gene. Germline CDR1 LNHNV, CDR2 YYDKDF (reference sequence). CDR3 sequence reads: CATSSISGVSSYEQYF. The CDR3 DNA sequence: TGTGCCACCAGCAGTATTAGCGGGGTGAGCTCCTACGAGCAGTACTTC.

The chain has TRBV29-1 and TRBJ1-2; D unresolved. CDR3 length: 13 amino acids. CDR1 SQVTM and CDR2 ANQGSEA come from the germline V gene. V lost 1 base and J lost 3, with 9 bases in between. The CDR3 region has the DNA TGCAGCGTTGAAGTGGGTCCATACTATGGCTACACCTTC. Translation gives CSVEVGPYYGYTF.

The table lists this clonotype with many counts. This CDR3 reads CASSLTLAGVSYEQYF. CDR3 sequence (DNA): TGTGCCAGCAGTTTAACCCTAGCGGGAGTCTCCTACGAGCAGTACTTC. The chain links TRBV28 to TRBJ2-7; 10 bases align to TRBD2. CDR3 length: 16 residues. V shed 2 bases, J shed 0 bases, and the junction held 4 bases outside the gene matches. CDR1 MDHEN and CDR2 SYDVKM come from the germline V gene.

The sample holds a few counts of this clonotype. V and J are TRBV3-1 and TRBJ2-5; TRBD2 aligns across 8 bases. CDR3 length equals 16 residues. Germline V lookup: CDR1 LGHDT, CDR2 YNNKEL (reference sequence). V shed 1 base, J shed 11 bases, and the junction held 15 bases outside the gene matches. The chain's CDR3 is CASSQAAGTSLSGQYF. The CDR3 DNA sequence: TGTGCCAGCAGCCAAGCGGCGGGGACTAGTCTGTCTGGACAGTACTTC.

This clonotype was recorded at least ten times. The CDR3: CASSYSGNTDTQYF. For the CDR3, the DNA is TGTGCCAGCAGCTATAGCGGAAACACAGATACGCAGTATTTT. This chain uses TRBV7-2 with TRBJ2-3, with D tentatively TRBD2 (6 bases). Trimming left V 4 bases short and J 2 bases short, with 10 bases between. This CDR3 has 14 amino acids. Looked up from germline, CDR1 is SGHTA and CDR2 is FQGNSA.

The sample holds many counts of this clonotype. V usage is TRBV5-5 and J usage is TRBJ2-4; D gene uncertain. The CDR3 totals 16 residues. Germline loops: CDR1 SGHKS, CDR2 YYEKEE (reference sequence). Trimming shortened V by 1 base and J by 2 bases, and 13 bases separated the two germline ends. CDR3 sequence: CASSLPGTVPKNIQYF. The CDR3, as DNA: TGTGCCAGCAGCTTGCCTGGAACTGTGCCCAAAAACATTCAGTACTTC.

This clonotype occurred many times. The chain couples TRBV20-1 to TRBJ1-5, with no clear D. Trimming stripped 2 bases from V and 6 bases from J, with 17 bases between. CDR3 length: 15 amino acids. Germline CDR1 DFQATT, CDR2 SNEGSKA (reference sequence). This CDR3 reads CSARPTKGWTQPQHF. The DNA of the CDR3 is TGCAGTGCTAGACCCACTAAAGGGTGGACTCAGCCCCAGCATTTT.

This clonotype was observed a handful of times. CDR3 protein: CASSLNVNEQYF. The CDR3 DNA sequence: TGTGCCAGCAGTTTAAATGTGAACGAGCAGTACTTC. The rearrangement uses TRBV12-3 or TRBV12-4 and TRBJ2-7; D not certain. Trimming took 2 bases from V and 5 from J, leaving 7 bases between them. The CDR3 is 12 amino acids.

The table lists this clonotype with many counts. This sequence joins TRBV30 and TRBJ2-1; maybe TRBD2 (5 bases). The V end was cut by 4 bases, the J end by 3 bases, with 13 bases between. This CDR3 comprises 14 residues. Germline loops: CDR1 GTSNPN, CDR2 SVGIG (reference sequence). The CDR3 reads CAWTKEAYYNEQFF. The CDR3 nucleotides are TGTGCCTGGACCAAGGAGGCCTACTACAATGAGCAGTTCTTC.

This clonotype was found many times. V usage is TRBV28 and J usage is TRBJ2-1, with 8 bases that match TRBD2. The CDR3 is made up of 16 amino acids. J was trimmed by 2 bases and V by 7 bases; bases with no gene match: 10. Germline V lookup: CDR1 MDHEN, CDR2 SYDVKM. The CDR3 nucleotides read TGTGCCAGCACCAGAACTAGCGGAAGGCCCTACAATGAGCAGTTCTTC. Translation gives CASTRTSGRPYNEQFF. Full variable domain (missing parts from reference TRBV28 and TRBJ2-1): DVKVTQSSRYLVKRTGEKVFLECVQDMDHENMFWYRQDPGLGLRLIYFSYDVKMKEKGDIPEGYSVSREKKERFSLILESASTNQTSMYLCASTRTSGRPYNEQFFGPGTRLTVL.

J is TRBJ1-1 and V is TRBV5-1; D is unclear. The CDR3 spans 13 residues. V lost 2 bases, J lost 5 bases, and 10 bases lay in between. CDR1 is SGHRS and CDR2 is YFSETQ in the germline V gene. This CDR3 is CASSFMRGTEAFF. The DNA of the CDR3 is TGCGCCAGCAGCTTTATGAGAGGAACTGAAGCTTTCTTT.

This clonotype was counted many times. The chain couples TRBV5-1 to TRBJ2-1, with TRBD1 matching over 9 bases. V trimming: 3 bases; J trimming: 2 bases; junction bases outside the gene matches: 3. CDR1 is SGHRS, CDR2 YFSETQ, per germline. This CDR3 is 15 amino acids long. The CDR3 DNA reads TGCGCCAGCAGCTACGGACAGGGGACCTACAATGAGCAGTTCTTC. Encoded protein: CASSYGQGTYNEQFF.

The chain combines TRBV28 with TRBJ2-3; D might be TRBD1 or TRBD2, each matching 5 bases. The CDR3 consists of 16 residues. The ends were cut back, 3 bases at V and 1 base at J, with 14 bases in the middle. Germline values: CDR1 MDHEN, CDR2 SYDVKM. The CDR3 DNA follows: TGTGCCAGCAGTTTCGTTCCGGGGCCAGGCACAGATACGCAGTATTTT. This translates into CASSFVPGPGTDTQYF.

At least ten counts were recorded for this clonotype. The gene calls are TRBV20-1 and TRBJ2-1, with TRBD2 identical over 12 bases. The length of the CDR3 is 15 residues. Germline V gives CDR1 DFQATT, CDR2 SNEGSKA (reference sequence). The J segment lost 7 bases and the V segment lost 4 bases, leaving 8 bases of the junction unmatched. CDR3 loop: CSATLAGGLGNEQFF. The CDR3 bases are TGCAGTGCTACCCTAGCGGGAGGGCTGGGGAATGAGCAGTTCTTC.

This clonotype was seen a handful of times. The CDR3 region is CASSPGVGQGGYGYTF. CDR3 sequence (DNA): TGTGCCAGCAGCCCCGGCGTTGGGCAGGGGGGATATGGCTACACCTTC. This chain joins TRBV4-2 and TRBJ1-2; 7 bases line up with TRBD1. The germline V gene encodes CDR1 LGHNA and CDR2 YNFKEQ. V lost 4 bases and J lost 5; bases outside the gene matches: 13. CDR3 size: 16 residues.

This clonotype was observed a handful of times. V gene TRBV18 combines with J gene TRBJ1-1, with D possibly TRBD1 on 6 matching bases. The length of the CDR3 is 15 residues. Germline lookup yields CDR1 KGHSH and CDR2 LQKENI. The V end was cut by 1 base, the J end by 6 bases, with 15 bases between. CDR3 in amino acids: CASSPRTGFRAEAFF. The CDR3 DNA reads TGTGCCAGCTCACCACGAACAGGGTTTAGGGCTGAAGCTTTCTTT.

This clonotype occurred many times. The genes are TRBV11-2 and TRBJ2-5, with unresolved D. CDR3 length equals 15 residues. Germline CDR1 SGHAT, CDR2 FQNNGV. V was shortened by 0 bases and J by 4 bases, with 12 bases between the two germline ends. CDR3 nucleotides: TGTGCCAGCAGCTTAGATGGGATTTTGGCAGAGACCCAGTACTTC. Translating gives CASSLDGILAETQYF.

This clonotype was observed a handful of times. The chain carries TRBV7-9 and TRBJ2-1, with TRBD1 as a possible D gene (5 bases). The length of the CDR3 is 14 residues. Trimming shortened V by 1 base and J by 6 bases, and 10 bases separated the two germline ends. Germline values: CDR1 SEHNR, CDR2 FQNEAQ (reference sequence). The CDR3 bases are TGTGCCAGCAGCTTAGGACAGCGAGGCAATGAGCAGTTCTTC. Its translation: CASSLGQRGNEQFF.

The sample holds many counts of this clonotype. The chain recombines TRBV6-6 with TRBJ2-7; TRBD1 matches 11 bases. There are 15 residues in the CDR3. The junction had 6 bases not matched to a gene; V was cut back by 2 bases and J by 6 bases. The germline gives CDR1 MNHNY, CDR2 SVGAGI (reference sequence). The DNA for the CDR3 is TGTGCCAGCAGTTACAGGACCGGGACAGGGGGCGAGCAGTACTTC. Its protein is CASSYRTGTGGEQYF.

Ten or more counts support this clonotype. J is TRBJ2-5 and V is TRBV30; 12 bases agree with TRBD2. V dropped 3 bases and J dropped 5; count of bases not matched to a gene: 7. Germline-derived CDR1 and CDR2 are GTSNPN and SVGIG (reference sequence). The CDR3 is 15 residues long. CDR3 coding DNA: TGTGCCTGGAGGACTAGCGGGAGTGTCCCTGAGACCCAGTACTTC. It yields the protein CAWRTSGSVPETQYF.

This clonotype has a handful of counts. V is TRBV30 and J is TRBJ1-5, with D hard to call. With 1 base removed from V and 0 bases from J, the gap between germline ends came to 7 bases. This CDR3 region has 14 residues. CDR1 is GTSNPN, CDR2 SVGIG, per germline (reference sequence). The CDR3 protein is CAWSGGDSNQPQHF. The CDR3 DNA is TGTGCCTGGAGTGGGGGAGATAGCAATCAGCCCCAGCATTTT.

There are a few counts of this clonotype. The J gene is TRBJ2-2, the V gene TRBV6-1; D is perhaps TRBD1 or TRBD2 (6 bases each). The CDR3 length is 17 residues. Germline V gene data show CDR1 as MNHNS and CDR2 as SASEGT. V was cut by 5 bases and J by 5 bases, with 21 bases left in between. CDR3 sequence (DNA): TGTGCCAGCAGTTGGGGGCTCACGGGAGTTTGGACCGGGGAGCTGTTTTTT. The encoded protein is CASSWGLTGVWTGELFF.

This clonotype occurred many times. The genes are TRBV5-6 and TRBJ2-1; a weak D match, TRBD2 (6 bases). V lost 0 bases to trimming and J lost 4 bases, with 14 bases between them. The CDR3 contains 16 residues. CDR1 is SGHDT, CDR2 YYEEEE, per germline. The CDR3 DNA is TGTGCCAGCAGCTTGGGGGCGGGGAGCTCATACAATGAGCAGTTCTTC. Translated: CASSLGAGSSYNEQFF. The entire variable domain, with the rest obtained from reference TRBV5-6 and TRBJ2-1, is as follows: DAGVTQSPTHLIKTRGQQVTLRCSPKSGHDTVSWYQQALGQGPQFIFQYYEEEERQRGNFPDRFSGHQFPNYSSELNVNALLLGDSALYLCASSLGAGSSYNEQFFGPGTRLTVL.

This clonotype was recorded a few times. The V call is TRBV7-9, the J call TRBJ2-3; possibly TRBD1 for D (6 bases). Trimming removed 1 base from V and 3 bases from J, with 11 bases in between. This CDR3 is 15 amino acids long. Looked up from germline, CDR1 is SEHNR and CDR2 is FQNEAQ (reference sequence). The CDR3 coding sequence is TGTGCCAGCAGCTTAGTTCAGGGGTGGACAGATACGCAGTATTTT. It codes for CASSLVQGWTDTQYF.

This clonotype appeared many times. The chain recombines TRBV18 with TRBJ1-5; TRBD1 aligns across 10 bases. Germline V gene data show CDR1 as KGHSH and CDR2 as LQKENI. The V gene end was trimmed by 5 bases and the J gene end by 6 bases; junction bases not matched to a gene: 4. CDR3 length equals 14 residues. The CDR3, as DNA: TGTGCCAGCTCAAAGGACAGGGGGAGTCAGCCCCAGCATTTT. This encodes CASSKDRGSQPQHF.

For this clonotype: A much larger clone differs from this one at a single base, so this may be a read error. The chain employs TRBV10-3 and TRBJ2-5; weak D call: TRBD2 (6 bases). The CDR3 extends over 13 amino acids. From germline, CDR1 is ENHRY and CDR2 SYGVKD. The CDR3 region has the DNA TGTGCCATCAGGGAGGGTGGGGAAGAGACCCGGTACTTC. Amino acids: CAIREGGEETRYF.

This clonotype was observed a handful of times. Here the CDR3 reads CATRGSGGNEQFF. DNA for the CDR3: TGTGCCACCCGGGGGAGCGGGGGCAATGAGCAGTTCTTC. This chain connects TRBV24-1 to TRBJ2-1, with 8 bases matching TRBD2. The CDR3 length is 13 residues. Germline loops: CDR1 KGHDR, CDR2 SFDVKD. J lost 6 bases, V lost 9 bases, and 6 bases had no gene match.

The CDR3 here is CASSLVSLSTEAFF. The CDR3 DNA reads as TGTGCCAGCAGTTTAGTGTCTCTCAGCACTGAAGCTTTCTTT. The chain recombines TRBV28 with TRBJ1-1; D ambiguous. Germline values: CDR1 MDHEN, CDR2 SYDVKM. Trimming stripped 2 bases from V and 4 bases from J, with 11 bases between. This CDR3 region has 14 residues.